This TCR beta chain was identified in a study of shared clonotypes between healthy human individuals. Sequenced by immunoSEQ multiplex PCR; TCRdb stores in-frame clones only, minus some. Here the sample spans some 1,100,000 clones, about 84% being singletons. The germline gives CDR1 SGHRS, CDR2 YFSETQ. V was clipped by 3 bases and J by 0 bases; unmatched bases: 6. There are 16 residues in the CDR3. The sequence came from a man younger than 35 in good health. Some clones in this sample may be carry-over from other donors' samples. Sequencing was done on a sample of memory CD4+ T cells from PBMCs. As for subset: CD45RA-negative fraction. V is TRBV5-1 and J is TRBJ1-3, with TRBD1 identical over 7 bases. In nucleotides, the CDR3 is TGCGCCAGCAGCTCCTGGGACAGCACCTCTGGAAACACCATATATTTT. It codes for CASSSWDSTSGNTIYF.